This TCR beta chain was captured by sequencing in a study of cytomegalovirus exposure and HLA in healthy donors. Study-wide findings and caveats: A link between a missense DCLRE1C variant and TCR beta V- and J-gene trimming emerged from a later analysis. By a later analysis, the bulk of CMV-associated TCR beta chains appeared HLA-restricted. TCR beta sequences reportedly predicted the HLA-A and HLA-B alleles of most subjects accurately.

This PCR relied on a set of 60 Vbeta primers and 13 Jbeta primers. Profiling relied on immunoSEQ multiplex PCR, and the TCRdb table lists in-frame clones only, not all of them. The sample has roughly 190,000 clones, roughly 68% seen once. Germline V gene data show CDR1 as LNHDA and CDR2 as SQIVND (reference sequence). The CDR3 runs 14 residues. Trimming removed 5 bases from V and 0 bases from J, with 5 bases in between. Notes on this clone: The antigen is unknown.

This TCR was recovered from a woman aged 25 to 45 in good health and CMV-seronegative. The material sequenced was PBMCs. The V gene is TRBV19, the J gene TRBJ2-6; D is undetermined. The CDR3 DNA sequence: TGTGCCAGTAGTCCTAACTCTGGGGCCAACGTCCTGACTTTC. Translated: CASSPNSGANVLTF.